This T cell receptor (beta chain) is drawn from a study of early T cells in non-severe SARS-CoV-2 infection. Across the whole study: Unsorted whole blood bulk RNA was sequenced, with unpaired chains.

Study-wide results and caveats: Missing private and CD4 specificities, VDJdb matching favored anti-spike CD8 responses.

This clonotype came up a few times. The antigen is undetermined. Germline V gives CDR1 SQVTM, CDR2 ANQGSEA. Trimming left V 5 bases short and J 3 bases short, with 11 bases between. The CDR3 consists of 12 residues. The TCR library protocol attached unique molecular identifiers to the individual cDNA molecules. TCRdb reprocessed the 5' RACE reads with MiXCR, giving one entry per CDR3 protein. The sample has some 40,000 distinct CDR3 sequences, around 5% seen once. The clonotype comes from an adult who was a healthcare worker with PCR-confirmed SARS-CoV-2 infection or an uninfected control (not recorded which). The specimen sequenced was whole blood. The chain joins TRBV29-1 to TRBJ2-7, with D possibly matching TRBD1 (6 bases). CDR3 nucleotides: TGCAGCGTTTTTGCAGGGGACTACGAGCAGTACTTC. This codes for CSVFAGDYEQYF.